The 11 T cell receptor beta chains below come from one sample, sequenced in a study of T cells after yellow fever vaccination (dated by TCRdb to between 2018 and 2021). The library relied on 5' RACE. TCRdb records Illumina NovaSeq 6000 as the sequencer. Using fastp at Q25 and MiXCR, TCRdb reprocessed the public reads and kept productive beta chains. A single entry per CDR3 protein holds the most common genes and DNA from its merged rows. The sample table shows about 320,000 distinct CDR3 sequences, and 9.5% to 15% are seen once. 3.2% of the sample belongs to the ten largest clones. Explained via the paper, the treatment or condition label denotes: live attenuated yellow fever vaccine strain. The source material was CD4+ T cells sorted from PBMCs, sampled 15 days after the yellow fever booster vaccination. These receptors all come from a young man who received the YFV17D yellow fever vaccine.

In this sample, this clonotype turned up a few times. The chain uses TRBV9 and TRBJ2-5; D remains ambiguous. Germline values: CDR1 SGDLS, CDR2 YYNGEE. The CDR3 is 14 amino acids. Deletions cut 0 bases from V and 5 bases from J, with 11 bases between. The CDR3 reads CASSVGSGRETQYF. In DNA form, the CDR3 reads TGTGCCAGCAGCGTAGGGTCAGGCCGGGAGACCCAGTACTTC.

This clonotype came up many times. The junction departs from germline at one end; a sequencing error may be responsible. The chain uses TRBV6-2 or TRBV6-3 and TRBJ2-6, with D possibly matching TRBD1 (6 bases). Germline V CDR1 and CDR2: MNHEY, SVGEGT. This CDR3 is built from 17 residues. Written as DNA, the CDR3 is TGTGCCAGCAGCTACTCCGCCAGGGGCGCTGGGGCCAACGTCCTGACTTTC. Amino acid sequence: CASSYSARGAGANVLTF.

This clonotype was observed a few times. This chain connects TRBV25-1 to TRBJ2-5; TRBD2 agrees at 8 bases. Looked up from germline, CDR1 is MGHDK and CDR2 is SYGVNS. This CDR3 is built from 19 residues. V was pared by 5 bases and J by 3 bases, with 20 bases of the junction left unmatched. CDR3 protein: CASSHPGGLGTVLKETQYF. The CDR3 nucleotides are TGTGCCAGCAGTCACCCTGGGGGACTAGGCACCGTCCTCAAAGAGACCCAGTACTTC.

This clonotype was observed many times. The chain carries TRBV7-9 and TRBJ2-1, with D possibly TRBD2 on 7 matching bases. Trimming removed 5 bases at V and 7 bases at J, with 18 bases between. CDR3 size: 15 residues. Per germline, CDR1 SEHNR and CDR2 FQNEAQ (reference sequence). The CDR3 region has the DNA TGTGCCAGCAGCGAAGGGGGGGGCACAGGGAATGAGCAGTTCTTC. It is translated as CASSEGGGTGNEQFF.

The rearrangement links TRBV7-9 to TRBJ1-4; the D is unclear. The CDR3 is 15 residues long. V was pared by 5 bases and J by 0 bases, with 10 bases between. The germline V gene has CDR1 SEHNR and CDR2 FQNEAQ (reference sequence). CDR3 sequence reads: CASSAPGATNEKLFF. The CDR3 coding sequence is TGTGCCAGCAGCGCCCCGGGTGCAACTAATGAAAAACTGTTTTTT. Full variable domain (missing parts from reference TRBV7-9 and TRBJ1-4): DTGVSQNPRHKITKRGQNVTFRCDPISEHNRLYWYRQTLGQGPEFLTYFQNEAQLEKSRLLSDRFSAERPKGSFSTLEIQRTEQGDSAMYLCASSAPGATNEKLFFGSGTQLSVL.

The chain has TRBV3-1 and TRBJ1-2; D possibly corresponds to TRBD1 (5 bases). Trimming cost V 2 bases and J 6 bases, with 19 bases left between them. This CDR3 is built from 16 residues. The germline V gene has CDR1 LGHDT and CDR2 YNNKEL (reference sequence). The CDR3 sequence: CASSQPGTEKLHGYTF. The CDR3 bases are TGTGCCAGCAGCCAACCAGGGACCGAAAAGCTGCATGGCTACACCTTC. Complete variable domain (other parts from reference TRBV3-1 and TRBJ1-2): DTAVSQTPKYLVTQMGNDKSIKCEQNLGHDTMYWYKQDSKKFLKIMFSYNNKELIINETVPNRFSPKSPDKAHLNLHINSLELGDSAVYFCASSQPGTEKLHGYTFGSGTRLTVV.

Only a few counts were recorded for this clonotype. The chain is built from TRBV6-5 and TRBJ1-6; D is unclear. The V end was cut by 5 bases, the J end by 10 bases, with 15 bases between. The CDR3 totals 14 residues. Germline V gene lookup returns CDR1 MNHEY and CDR2 SVGAGI. This chain's CDR3 is CASSLTRMGSPLHF. The CDR3 nucleotides read TGTGCCAGCAGTCTGACCAGGATGGGATCACCCCTCCACTTT.

Concerning this clonotype itself: A read error may explain this, as a much larger clone is one base away. The J gene is TRBJ2-1, the V gene TRBV15; the D gene is possibly TRBD1 (5 bases). This CDR3 spans 17 amino acids. V was shortened by 1 base and J by 4 bases, with 17 bases between the two germline ends. Per the germline V gene, CDR1 is LNHNV and CDR2 is YYDKDF (reference sequence). CDR3 region: CATSRAHLWGRYNEQFF. The CDR3 DNA reads TGTGCCACCAGCAGAGCCCACTTATGGGGCCGATACAATGAGCAGTTCTTC.

CDR3 sequence reads: CASSSITGVSPHEQYV. Written as DNA, the CDR3 is TGTGCCAGCAGCTCTATCACAGGGGTCTCGCCCCACGAGCAGTACGTC. This chain joins TRBV28 and TRBJ2-7, with 7 bases that match TRBD1. Per germline, CDR1 MDHEN and CDR2 SYDVKM. Trimming took 6 bases from V and 5 from J; bases not matched to a gene: 16. The CDR3 extends over 16 amino acids.

The chain recombines TRBV13 with TRBJ1-6, with D hard to call. Per germline, CDR1 PRHDT and CDR2 FYEKMQ (reference sequence). The CDR3 has 13 residues. Trimming shortened V by 1 base and J by 10 bases, and 8 bases separated the two germline ends. This CDR3 is CASSLETSSPLHF. In DNA, the CDR3 is TGTGCCAGCAGCTTAGAGACGAGCTCACCCCTCCACTTT.

The gene calls are TRBV5-6 and TRBJ2-7; D remains ambiguous. Germline values: CDR1 SGHDT, CDR2 YYEEEE. The CDR3 runs 12 residues. The V and J ends lost 1 base and 13 bases respectively, with 15 bases between them. CDR3 DNA sequence: TGTGCCAGCAGCTTGAGTTTTGGCAGAGCTTACGTC. Protein product: CASSLSFGRAYV.